The rows below give T cell receptor beta chains drawn from one sample of a study of a mutant IDH1 vaccine in newly diagnosed glioma. Produced via immunoSEQ multiplex PCR; TCRdb's table is partial and in-frame only. The sample records around 100,000 clones, approximately 87% being singletons. For these TCRs, the target antigens are not known. This material consisted of PBMCs, taken from a glioma patient whose treatment included an IDH1 peptide vaccine. The receptor set was obtained from a woman in her 50s with glioma. The CDR3 runs from the conserved cysteine through the conserved F or W.

v_call cdr3_aa
TRBV11-2 CASSLEVVSSYEQYF
TRBV7-9 CASSYGAGQPQHF
TRBV5-4 CASSLSVGGTGELFF
TRBV19 CASSIGALNTEAFF
TRBV7-9 CASSLAPTGYTYEQYF
TRBV6-6 CASSNPNRPPNEKLFF
TRBV18 CASSPDRTGEKLFF
TRBV28 CASSDSGTDTQYF
TRBV29-1 CSVENNPGDYGYTF
TRBV18 CASSPTGALDQPQHF
TRBV19 CASTTDGYTGELFF
TRBV7-2 CASSPGGNQPQHF
TRBV4-1 CASSLTGRDEKLFF
TRBV5-1 CASSLEGFNQPQHF
TRBV19 CASSMGLAYEQYF
TRBV4-2 CASSQEGTGYNTEAFF
TRBV18 CASSSNTGELFF
TRBV7-3 CASSPMREGELFF
TRBV5-5 CASRENRGTIYF
TRBV30 CAWYNEQFF
TRBV5-1 CASSLRQAGVGYEQYF
TRBV28 CASSRTGSLYEQYF
TRBV11-3 CASSLGGPTAYEQYF
TRBV7-6 CASSPSGRGDTQYF
TRBV5-1 CASSLTGISTDTQYF
TRBV7-2 CASSSLGGVGEKLFF
TRBV27 CASQGLLGNTIYF
TRBV6-5 CASSYTSGGPEAFF
TRBV19 CASIGTFEAFF
TRBV6-1 CASRRRGETQYF
TRBV29-1 CSATTGQRNTEAFF
TRBV5-5 CASSFVRNTIDTGELFF
TRBV9 CASSVVGSADTQYF
TRBV5-3 CARSLGQNTGELFF
TRBV9 CASSVGHTETQYF
TRBV14 CASSQVSGHSYNEQFF
TRBV7-2 CASSLGLRPGNEQYF
TRBV6-1 CASSRLGWDTQYF
TRBV4-1 CASSQDNAETQYF
TRBV6-5 CASSSGGTAYEQYF
TRBV9 CASSARRGPQSNEKLFF
TRBV2 CASKGDRGIPLHF
TRBV11-2 CASSLTGGAGETQYF